Listed below are T cell receptor beta chains from one sample, sequenced in a study of human T cells and chemical hapten exposure. TCRdb reanalysed the RACE reads using MiXCR and keeps one entry per CDR3 protein. The sample lists 80,000 to 100,000 distinct CDR3 sequences, 8% to 10% occurring once. Sequences were derived from whole blood, sampled in connection with sensitization to the hapten diphenylcyclopropenone (DPC). The receptors come from a woman aged 40 to 50 with alopecia areata. Some clones in this sample may be carry-over from other donors' samples. Each CDR3 is given with its conserved first and last residue. D genes are given only for firm matches. A row's size may be missing; if present it is once, few, many or a size class.

j_call	clone_size	v_call	d_call	cdr3_nt	cdr3_aa
TRBJ2-1	many	TRBV29-1	-	TGCAGCGTTGGGCCTGACAATGAGCAGTTCTTC	CSVGPDNEQFF
TRBJ2-1	-	TRBV7-2	-	TGTGCCAGCAGCCCCCCGGGCTCCGGCGGGGAGCAGTTCTTC	CASSPPGSGGEQFF
TRBJ1-1	few	TRBV10-3	TRBD1	TGTGCCATCAGTGAGGTGGACAGGGCTGAAGCTTTCTTT	CAISEVDRAEAFF
TRBJ2-3	many	TRBV5-1	-	TGCGCCAGCAGCCTGGAATTCCCTCGTACGCAGTATTTT	CASSLEFPRTQYF
TRBJ2-3	many	TRBV10-3	-	TGTGCCATCAGAGGACTCAGGGACACAGATACGCAGTATTTT	CAIRGLRDTDTQYF
TRBJ2-5	many	TRBV20-1	TRBD2	TGCAGTGCTAGAGATTTCCGCGGACTAGCGGGGCTTCAAGAGACCCAGTACTTC	CSARDFRGLAGLQETQYF
TRBJ1-1	few	TRBV29-1	TRBD1	TGCAGCGTACTGGGACAGGGGAACACTGAAGCTTTCTTT	CSVLGQGNTEAFF
TRBJ1-1	many	TRBV7-8	-	TGTGCCAGCAGCTTCGTACTGAACACTGAAGCTTTCTTT	CASSFVLNTEAFF
TRBJ2-2	-	TRBV29-1	TRBD2	TGCAGCGTTGAAAAGACTAGCGGGACGAACACCGGGGAGCTGTTTTTT	CSVEKTSGTNTGELFF
TRBJ2-1	-	TRBV11-2	-	TGTGCCAGCAGCTTATTGACAGCTTACAATGAGCAGTTCTTC	CASSLLTAYNEQFF
TRBJ1-6	-	TRBV14	-	TGTGCCAGCAGCCAAGCGACGCCACCCCTCCACTTT	CASSQATPPLHF
TRBJ1-2	many	TRBV7-9	-	TGTGCCAGCAGCTTAGATAGGGCGGGGAGTGACTATGGCTACACCTTC	CASSLDRAGSDYGYTF
TRBJ1-2	many	TRBV24-1	-	TGTGCCACCAGTGCGCTGGACAGCAACTATGGCTACACCTTC	CATSALDSNYGYTF
TRBJ2-1	-	TRBV24-1	-	TGTGCCACCAGTGCCGCGACAGGTTCCTACAATGAGCAGTTCTTC	CATSAATGSYNEQFF
TRBJ2-3	-	TRBV28	TRBD2	TGTGCCAGCAGTACGAGCGGGGGGATCACAGATACGCAGTATTTT	CASSTSGGITDTQYF
TRBJ2-2	-	TRBV5-1	-	TGCGCCAGCAGCATAAAGGGTAGTGGATTCACCGGGGAGCTGTTTTTT	CASSIKGSGFTGELFF
TRBJ2-2	few	TRBV4-3	-	TGCGCCAGCAGCCAAGAGGTGGGGGCGGCCACCGGGGAGCTGTTTTTT	CASSQEVGAATGELFF
TRBJ2-7	many	TRBV29-1	-	TGCAGCGTTGTGGTCAGTTTAACCTACGAGCAGTACTTC	CSVVVSLTYEQYF
TRBJ1-6	-	TRBV6-5	-	TGTGCCAGCAGTTACGACAGAGAAGGGTCACCCCTCCACTTT	CASSYDREGSPLHF
TRBJ2-5	once	TRBV7-2	-	TGTGCCAGCAGCTTACCACAGGCGGGCTTGTACCAAGAGACCCAGTACTTC	CASSLPQAGLYQETQYF
TRBJ2-1	-	TRBV5-1	TRBD2	TGCGCCAGCAGCTTGATAGGTCTGGGAGCGGGAACTGCCCCGACCGGGCAGTTCTTC	CASSLIGLGAGTAPTGQFF
TRBJ2-2	many	TRBV18	TRBD1	TGTGCCAGCTCATCACCGGGACAGGGGGCCGGCGGGGAGCTGTTTTTT	CASSSPGQGAGGELFF
TRBJ2-3	few	TRBV14	-	TGTGCCAGCAGCTTCCGTACCCTGCTAAGTCCGCAGTATTTT	CASSFRTLLSPQYF
TRBJ1-3	many	TRBV10-2	TRBD1	TGCGCCAGCAGCGAGACAGGGGCTGGAAACACCATATATTTT	CASSETGAGNTIYF
TRBJ1-6	many	TRBV7-2	-	TGTGCCAGCACCGCCGGGGGCGTTAATTCACCCCTCCACTTT	CASTAGGVNSPLHF
TRBJ2-5	few	TRBV6-6	-	TGTGCCAGCAGTTACCAGGTCGCAGAGACCCAGTACTTC	CASSYQVAETQYF
TRBJ1-1	-	TRBV20-1	-	TGCAGTGCTAGAGACCCACACGGGTTCGGATCTGAAGCTTTCTTT	CSARDPHGFGSEAFF
TRBJ1-2	-	TRBV12-3/TRBV12-4	TRBD1	TGTGCCAGCACCCCAGGGGGCATCTATGGCTACACCTTC	CASTPGGIYGYTF
TRBJ1-1	-	TRBV7-9	-	TGTGCCAGCACCCTCCTTGAAGCTTTCTTT	CASTLLEAFF
TRBJ2-1	-	TRBV11-2	TRBD2	TGTGCCAGCAGCCAAACAGCGGGGAAACTCAATGAGCAGTTCTTC	CASSQTAGKLNEQFF
TRBJ1-2	-	TRBV2	-	TGTGCCAGCAGTTTAGACCGGCGGCTTTCAGGCTACACCTTC	CASSLDRRLSGYTF
TRBJ1-2	many	TRBV9	-	TGTGCCAGCAGCACCACAACTCCTAACTATGGCTACACCTTC	CASSTTTPNYGYTF
TRBJ2-7	few	TRBV7-8	TRBD1	TGTGCCAGCAGCTCTGGGACAGAGGCCTACGAGCAGTACTTC	CASSSGTEAYEQYF
TRBJ1-3	few	TRBV7-9	-	TGTGCCAGCAGCTTAAGCCTCTCTGGAAACACCATATATTTT	CASSLSLSGNTIYF
TRBJ1-1	-	TRBV6-2/TRBV6-3	-	TGTGCCAGCAAACTAAGGGGGGTCAGTGAAGCTTTCTTT	CASKLRGVSEAFF
TRBJ1-4	many	TRBV7-9	TRBD1	TGTGCCAGCAGAGGGGGCACTAATGAAAAACTGTTTTTT	CASRGGTNEKLFF
TRBJ1-5	many	TRBV19	-	TGTGCCAGTACCGCTAGCGCAGGGGCCCGCAATCAGCCCCAGCATTTT	CASTASAGARNQPQHF
TRBJ2-3	-	TRBV4-1	-	TGCGCCAGCAGCCAATTGTCTGCCCCTAGCACAGATACGCAGTATTTT	CASSQLSAPSTDTQYF
TRBJ1-3	few	TRBV12-3/TRBV12-4	-	TGTGCCAGCAGTTTAGCCCCGACAGGCTCTGGAAACACCATATATTTT	CASSLAPTGSGNTIYF
TRBJ2-7	few	TRBV7-9	-	TGTGCCAGCAGCCCTAGGGAGAGCTCCTACGAGCAGTACTTC	CASSPRESSYEQYF
TRBJ1-2	many	TRBV6-6	-	TGTGCCAGCACCCCCGGGACACCGTATTTATATGGCTACACCTTC	CASTPGTPYLYGYTF
TRBJ2-2	-	TRBV28	-	TGTGCCAGCAAACTAAGGGGCACTCTAAACACCGGGGAGCTGTTTTTT	CASKLRGTLNTGELFF
TRBJ1-1	few	TRBV3-1	-	TGTGCCAGCAGCCCTGAGTGGGCGCAATCGGGGAAGACTGAAGCTTTCTTT	CASSPEWAQSGKTEAFF